This passage covers 25 T cell receptor beta chains from one sample sequenced in a study of cytomegalovirus exposure and HLA in healthy donors. The primer mix had 60 Vbeta and 13 Jbeta primers. Produced via immunoSEQ multiplex PCR; TCRdb's table is partial and in-frame only. The data hold some 91,000 clones, with roughly 80% observed a single time. Sequenced input: PBMCs. The receptors shown here come from a middle-aged man in good health and CMV-seropositive.

The DNA of the CDR3 is TGTGCCAGCAGCACCGAAATTGGACTAGCGGGGGCACCTGACAATGAGCAGTTCTTC. This sequence encodes CASSTEIGLAGAPDNEQFF. The chain employs TRBV9 and TRBJ2-1; 13 nucleotides agree with TRBD2. The germline CDR1 and CDR2 sequences are SGDLS and YYNGEE. Unmatched junction bases numbered 15, after V lost 4 bases and J lost 5 bases. The CDR3 sequence is 19 residues long.

This clone showed up just once. The chain has TRBV7-3 and TRBJ2-2; 7 bases match TRBD2. The CDR3 sequence is 15 residues long. Germline CDR1 reads SGHTA; CDR2 reads FQGTGA. V shed 5 bases and J 5 bases; nucleotides not matched to a gene: 8. The CDR3 here is CASSPGTTVTGELFF. CDR3 in DNA: TGTGCCAGCAGCCCGGGGACTACCGTAACCGGGGAGCTGTTTTTT.

CDR3: CASTDQWDRENYGYTF. DNA of the CDR3: TGTGCCAGCACAGATCAGTGGGACAGGGAAAACTATGGCTACACCTTC. V and J are TRBV2 and TRBJ1-2; 9 nucleotides align to TRBD1. There are 16 residues in the CDR3. V shed 7 bases and J 2 bases; nucleotides not matched to a gene: 11. Germline CDR1 is SNHLY and CDR2 is FYNNEI.

The chain couples TRBV6-1 to TRBJ2-1, with TRBD2 as a possible D gene (5 bases). Trimming cost V 2 bases and J 1 base, with 6 bases left between them. This CDR3 region has 14 residues. Germline V lookup: CDR1 MNHNS, CDR2 SASEGT. CDR3 sequence: CASSERGSYNEQFF. In DNA form, the CDR3 reads TGTGCCAGCAGTGAACGGGGTTCCTACAATGAGCAGTTCTTC.

A single count supports this clone. The chain couples TRBV11-3 to TRBJ1-1; 7 bases match TRBD1. The CDR3 runs 14 residues. In germline, CDR1 is SGHNT, CDR2 YENEEA. V trimming: 5 bases; J trimming: 9 bases; junction bases outside the gene matches: 12. The CDR3 nucleotides are TGTGCCAGCAGCGCATTCCGGGACAGTGAAAAAGCTTTCTTT. Translating gives CASSAFRDSEKAFF.

The rearrangement uses TRBV5-6 and TRBJ2-7, with 9 bases fitting TRBD1. The junction had 21 bases not matched to a gene; V was cut back by 2 bases and J by 6 bases. CDR3 length: 19 amino acids. In germline, CDR1 is SGHDT, CDR2 YYEEEE. The CDR3: CASSLLAGTGRIRQAEQYF. The CDR3 bases are TGTGCCAGCAGCTTACTCGCCGGGACAGGGAGAATTCGGCAGGCCGAGCAGTACTTC.

The CDR3 sequence is CASSESPRTDTQYF. CDR3 nucleotide sequence: TGCGCCAGCAGTGAGTCTCCTAGAACGGATACGCAGTATTTT. The chain combines TRBV10-1 with TRBJ2-3; no clear D. Germline V CDR1 and CDR2: WNHNN, SYGVQD (reference sequence). Trimming removed 0 bases from V and 6 bases from J, with 10 bases in between. This CDR3 has 14 residues.

The rearrangement links TRBV10-3 to TRBJ2-5, with TRBD2 matching over 12 bases. Judging by the DNA end, TRBJ2-7 fits better; the J call may be wrong. The V gene's germline CDR1 is ENHRY and CDR2 SYGVKD. The CDR3 has 14 residues. The CDR3 here is CATGGLAGRYEQYF. The CDR3, as DNA: TGTGCCACCGGGGGACTAGCGGGCCGCTACGAGCAGTACTTC.

Details on this clone: Other DNA sequences in this sample translate to the same CDR3. This rearrangement joins TRBV5-6 to TRBJ1-1, with no clear D. Looked up from germline, CDR1 is SGHDT and CDR2 is YYEEEE. Trimming pared 1 base from V and 0 bases from J, leaving 13 bases between. The CDR3 runs to 16 residues. CDR3 region: CASSLLSERLNTEAFF. CDR3 DNA sequence: TGTGCCAGCAGCTTGCTGTCAGAACGCCTGAACACTGAAGCTTTCTTT.

There are a few counts of this clone. The chain employs TRBV28 and TRBJ1-2; a weak D match, TRBD1 (6 bases). The CDR3 extends over 14 amino acids. Trimming cost V 7 bases and J 5 bases, with 17 bases left between them. CDR1 is MDHEN, CDR2 SYDVKM, per germline. The CDR3 DNA reads TGTGCCAGCACTCCAGGGGTTATGATATATGGCTACACCTTC. Amino acids: CASTPGVMIYGYTF.

This chain connects TRBV6-5 to TRBJ1-1, with TRBD1 identical over 11 bases. V lost 7 bases and J lost 7; bases outside the gene matches: 8. Germline CDR1 is MNHEY and CDR2 is SVGAGI. This CDR3 is built from 14 residues. The CDR3 DNA follows: TGTGCCAGCACGGGGGGGACAGGGGGAAGTGAAGCTTTCTTT. Translated, it gives CASTGGTGGSEAFF.

The CDR3 DNA reads as TGTGCCAGCAGCGTAGGGGGGGGTAGCGCGGCCCAGTACTTC. Its translation is CASSVGGGSAAQYF. V and J are TRBV9 and TRBJ2-5; 7 nucleotides line up with TRBD2. CDR1 is SGDLS and CDR2 is YYNGEE in the germline V gene. The V gene end was trimmed by 0 bases and the J gene end by 9 bases; junction bases not matched to a gene: 8. The CDR3 is 14 residues long.

Only a few counts were recorded for this clone. This sequence joins TRBV6-5 and TRBJ2-3; perhaps TRBD1 as D (5 bases). The CDR3 consists of 15 residues. V lost 1 base and J 6 bases, leaving 14 bases between the germline ends. CDR1 MNHEY and CDR2 SVGAGI come from the germline V gene. Written as DNA, the CDR3 is TGTGCCAGCAGTTACTTCCCAGGGTTGGGGGATACGCAGTATTTT. It translates to CASSYFPGLGDTQYF.

Here the CDR3 DNA reads TGTGCCAGCAGCTTACTTACAGATAAAGAGACCCAGTACTTC. It specifies CASSLLTDKETQYF. The chain is built from TRBV11-2 and TRBJ2-5; D unresolved. Trimming removed 2 bases from V and 3 bases from J, with 10 bases in between. The germline gives CDR1 SGHAT, CDR2 FQNNGV. This CDR3 has 14 residues.

The V call is TRBV2, the J call TRBJ2-2; 9 bases map to TRBD2. V gave up 7 bases and J gave up 4 bases; unmatched junction bases: 4. The CDR3 is 14 amino acids. Germline V gives CDR1 SNHLY, CDR2 FYNNEI. In nucleotides, the CDR3 is TGTGCCAGCATCCAGCGGGGGGCCACCGGGGAGCTGTTTTTT. Translation: CASIQRGATGELFF.

The table lists this clone with a count of one. This rearrangement joins TRBV27 to TRBJ2-5; D perhaps matches TRBD2 (5 bases). V shed 2 bases and J shed 5 bases, with 9 bases lying between them. Germline V gene lookup returns CDR1 MNHEY and CDR2 SMNVEV (reference sequence). The CDR3 extends over 13 amino acids. The CDR3 DNA is TGTGCCAGCAGTTTAATGGAGCGGGAGACCCAGTACTTC. Translated, it gives CASSLMERETQYF.

V and J are TRBV6-6 and TRBJ1-5; D might be TRBD1 (6 bases). Germline loops: CDR1 MNHNY, CDR2 SVGAGI (reference sequence). This CDR3 has 14 residues. The germline V and J ends were trimmed by 3 bases and 7 bases, with 13 bases remaining between them. The CDR3 sequence: CASSYPDRGQPQHF. DNA of the CDR3: TGTGCCAGCAGTTATCCGGACAGAGGACAGCCCCAGCATTTT.

V is TRBV5-1 and J is TRBJ2-5; the D gene is possibly TRBD2 (7 bases). Germline V gives CDR1 SGHRS, CDR2 YFSETQ. Trimming stripped 3 bases from V and 4 bases from J, with 16 bases between. The length of the CDR3 is 15 residues. CDR3 region: CASSSVGGAGETQYF. CDR3 sequence (DNA): TGCGCCAGCAGCTCGGTTGGGGGGGCTGGAGAGACCCAGTACTTC. Full variable domain (rest looked up from reference TRBV5-1 and TRBJ2-5): KAGVTQTPRYLIKTRGQQVTLSCSPISGHRSVSWYQQTPGQGLQFLFEYFSETQRNKGNFPGRFSGRQFSNSRSEMNVSTLELGDSALYLCASSSVGGAGETQYFGPGTRLLVL.

The chain has TRBV7-9 and TRBJ2-4, with 8 bases aligning to TRBD1. V shed 5 bases, J shed 3 bases, and the junction held 6 bases outside the gene matches. The CDR3 loop spans 15 amino acids. Germline values: CDR1 SEHNR, CDR2 FQNEAQ (reference sequence). The CDR3 DNA reads as TGTGCCAGCAGCCTCCAACAGGGGGACAAAAACATTCAGTACTTC. It encodes CASSLQQGDKNIQYF.

This clone has only one observation. The chain employs TRBV19 and TRBJ1-2; 8 positions match TRBD1. With 6 bases clipped from V and 6 bases from J, the junction kept 9 bases outside the gene matches. Germline V gives CDR1 LNHDA, CDR2 SQIVND (reference sequence). This CDR3 is built from 14 residues. CDR3: CASRQGATWDGYTF. The CDR3 DNA sequence: TGTGCCAGTAGGCAGGGGGCGACCTGGGATGGCTACACCTTC.

This clone was seen a few times. The chain's CDR3 is CSLNRNTEAFF. CDR3 DNA sequence: TGCAGTCTAAACAGGAACACTGAAGCTTTCTTT. V gene TRBV20-1 combines with J gene TRBJ1-1; D is undetermined. The CDR3 length is 11 residues. V shed 8 bases and J shed 1 base, with 8 bases lying between them. The germline V gene has CDR1 DFQATT and CDR2 SNEGSKA (reference sequence).

The genes are TRBV9 and TRBJ1-2; D unresolved. CDR1 and CDR2 from the germline V gene are SGDLS and YYNGEE. Trimming removed 0 bases at V and 5 bases at J, with 11 bases between. This CDR3 region has 14 residues. CDR3: CASSVEVGQYGYTF. The CDR3 DNA reads as TGTGCCAGCAGCGTAGAAGTTGGGCAATATGGCTACACCTTC.

This clone was observed once. This chain connects TRBV6-1 to TRBJ2-5; 11 bases agree with TRBD2. The end of the DNA aligns better with TRBJ2-7, so the J call may be wrong. This CDR3 contains 14 residues. Germline values: CDR1 MNHNS, CDR2 SASEGT. The CDR3 spells CASRIAGGPHEQYF. CDR3 in DNA: TGTGCCAGCAGGATAGCGGGAGGGCCTCACGAGCAGTACTTC.

The chain joins TRBV5-1 to TRBJ2-2; 11 nucleotides match TRBD2. Germline assignment: CDR1 SGHRS and CDR2 YFSETQ. This CDR3 region has 16 residues. V gave up 3 bases and J gave up 3 bases; unmatched junction bases: 4. The CDR3: CASSSIAGGDTGELFF. The CDR3 nucleotides read TGCGCCAGCAGCTCTATAGCGGGAGGGGACACCGGGGAGCTGTTTTTT. Full variable domain (outside the CDR3, taken from reference TRBV5-1 and TRBJ2-2): KAGVTQTPRYLIKTRGQQVTLSCSPISGHRSVSWYQQTPGQGLQFLFEYFSETQRNKGNFPGRFSGRQFSNSRSEMNVSTLELGDSALYLCASSSIAGGDTGELFFGEGSRLTVL.

The CDR3 nucleotides read TGTGCCAGCAGTGACAGGGTATACAATGAGCAGTTCTTC. Its protein is CASSDRVYNEQFF. This sequence joins TRBV6-1 and TRBJ2-1, with D maybe TRBD1 (5 bases). V was shortened by 3 bases and J by 4 bases, with 7 bases between the two germline ends. Germline CDR1 MNHNS, CDR2 SASEGT. There are 13 residues in the CDR3.